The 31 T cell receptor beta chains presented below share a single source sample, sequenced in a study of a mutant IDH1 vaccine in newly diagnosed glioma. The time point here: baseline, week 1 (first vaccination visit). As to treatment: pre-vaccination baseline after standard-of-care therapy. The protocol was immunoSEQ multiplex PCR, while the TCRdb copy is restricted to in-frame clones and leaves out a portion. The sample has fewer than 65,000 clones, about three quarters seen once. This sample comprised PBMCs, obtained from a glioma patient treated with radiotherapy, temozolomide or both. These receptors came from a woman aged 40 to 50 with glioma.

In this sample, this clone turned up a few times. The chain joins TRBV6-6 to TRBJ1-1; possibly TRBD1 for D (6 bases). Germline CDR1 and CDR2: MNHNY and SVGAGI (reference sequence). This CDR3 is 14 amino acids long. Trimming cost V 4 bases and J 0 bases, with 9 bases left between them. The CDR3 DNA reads TGTGCCAGCAGTTCCGGGACACTGAACACTGAAGCTTTCTTT. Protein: CASSSGTLNTEAFF.

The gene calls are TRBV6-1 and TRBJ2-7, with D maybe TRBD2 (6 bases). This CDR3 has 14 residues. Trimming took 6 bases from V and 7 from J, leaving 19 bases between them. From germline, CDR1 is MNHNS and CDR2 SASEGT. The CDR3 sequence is CASRISSGVGEQYF. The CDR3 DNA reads TGTGCCAGCAGGATCTCGTCGGGGGTGGGTGAGCAGTACTTC.

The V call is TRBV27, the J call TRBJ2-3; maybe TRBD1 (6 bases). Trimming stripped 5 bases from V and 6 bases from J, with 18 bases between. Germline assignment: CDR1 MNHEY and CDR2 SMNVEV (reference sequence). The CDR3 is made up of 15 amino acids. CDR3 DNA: TGTGCCAGCAGTCCACGGTCGCCTCAGGGGGATACGCAGTATTTT. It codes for CASSPRSPQGDTQYF.

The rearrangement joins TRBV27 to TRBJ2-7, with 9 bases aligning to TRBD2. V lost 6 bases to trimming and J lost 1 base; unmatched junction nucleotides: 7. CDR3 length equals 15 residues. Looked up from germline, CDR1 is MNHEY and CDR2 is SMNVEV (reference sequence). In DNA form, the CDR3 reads TGTGCCAGCAGCCGCGGGGGGGCCCTGTCCTACGAGCAGTACTTC. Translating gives CASSRGGALSYEQYF.

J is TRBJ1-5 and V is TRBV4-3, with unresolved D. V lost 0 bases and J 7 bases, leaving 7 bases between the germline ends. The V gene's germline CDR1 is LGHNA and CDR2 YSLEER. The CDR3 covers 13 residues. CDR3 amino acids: CASSQDPRQPQHF. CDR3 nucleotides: TGCGCCAGCAGCCAAGACCCGCGCCAGCCCCAGCATTTT.

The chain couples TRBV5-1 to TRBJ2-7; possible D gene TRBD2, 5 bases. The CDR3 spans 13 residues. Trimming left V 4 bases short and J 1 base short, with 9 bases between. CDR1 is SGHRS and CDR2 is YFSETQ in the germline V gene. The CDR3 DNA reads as TGCGCCAGCAGCCTCCGGGGATCCTACGAGCAGTACTTC. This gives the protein CASSLRGSYEQYF.

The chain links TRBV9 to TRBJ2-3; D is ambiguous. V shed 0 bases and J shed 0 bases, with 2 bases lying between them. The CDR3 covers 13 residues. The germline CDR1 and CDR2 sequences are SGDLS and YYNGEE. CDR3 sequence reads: CASSVASTDTQYF. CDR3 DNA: TGTGCCAGCAGCGTAGCGAGCACAGATACGCAGTATTTT.

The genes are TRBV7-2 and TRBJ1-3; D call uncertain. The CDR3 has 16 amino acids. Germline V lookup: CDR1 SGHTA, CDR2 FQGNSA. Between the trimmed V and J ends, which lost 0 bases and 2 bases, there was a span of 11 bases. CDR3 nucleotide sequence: TGTGCCAGCAGCTTAGCGCCCGGAAACCCTGGAAACACCATATATTTT. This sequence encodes CASSLAPGNPGNTIYF. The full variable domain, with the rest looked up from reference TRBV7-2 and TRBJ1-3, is GAGVSQSPSNKVTEKGKDVELRCDPISGHTALYWYRQSLGQGLEFLIYFQGNSAPDKSGLPSDRFSAERTGGSVSTLTIQRTQQEDSAVYLCASSLAPGNPGNTIYFGEGSWLTVV.

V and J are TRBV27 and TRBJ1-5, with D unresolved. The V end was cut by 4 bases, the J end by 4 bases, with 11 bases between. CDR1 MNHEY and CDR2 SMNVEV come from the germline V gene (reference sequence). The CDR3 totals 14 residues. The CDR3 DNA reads TGTGCCAGCAGTTCGAAGGGTCGAAATCAGCCCCAGCATTTT. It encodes CASSSKGRNQPQHF.

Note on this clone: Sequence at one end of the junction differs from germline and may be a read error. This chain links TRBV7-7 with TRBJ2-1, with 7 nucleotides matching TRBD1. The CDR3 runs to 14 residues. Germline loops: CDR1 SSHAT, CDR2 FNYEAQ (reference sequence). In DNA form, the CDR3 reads TGTGCTAGCAGCTTAGTGTTGGACAGGAATGAGCAGTTCTTC. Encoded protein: CASSLVLDRNEQFF.

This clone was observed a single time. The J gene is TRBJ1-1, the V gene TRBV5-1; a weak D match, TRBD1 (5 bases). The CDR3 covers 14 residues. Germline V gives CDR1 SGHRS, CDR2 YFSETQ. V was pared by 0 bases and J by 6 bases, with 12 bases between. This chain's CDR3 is CASSLVGGVAEAFF. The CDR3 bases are TGCGCCAGCAGCTTGGTGGGAGGGGTCGCTGAAGCTTTCTTT.

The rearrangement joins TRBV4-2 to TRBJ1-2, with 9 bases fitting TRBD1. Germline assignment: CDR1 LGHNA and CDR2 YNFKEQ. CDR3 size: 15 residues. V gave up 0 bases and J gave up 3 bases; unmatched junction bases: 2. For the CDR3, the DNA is TGTGCCAGCAGCCAAGAGGGACAGGGACACTATGGCTACACCTTC. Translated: CASSQEGQGHYGYTF.

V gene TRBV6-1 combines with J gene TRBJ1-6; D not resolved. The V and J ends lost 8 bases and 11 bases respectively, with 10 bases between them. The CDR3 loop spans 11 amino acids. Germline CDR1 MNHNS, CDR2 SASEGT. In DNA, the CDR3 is TGTGCCAGCTTTGAGGATACACCCCTCCACTTT. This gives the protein CASFEDTPLHF.

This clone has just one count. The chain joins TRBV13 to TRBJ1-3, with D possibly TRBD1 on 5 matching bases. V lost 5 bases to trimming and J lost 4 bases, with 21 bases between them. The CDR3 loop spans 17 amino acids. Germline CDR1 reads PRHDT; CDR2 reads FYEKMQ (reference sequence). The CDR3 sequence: CASSRTPGTRTGNTIYF. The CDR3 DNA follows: TGTGCCAGCAGCCGAACTCCCGGGACCCGGACCGGAAACACCATATATTTT.

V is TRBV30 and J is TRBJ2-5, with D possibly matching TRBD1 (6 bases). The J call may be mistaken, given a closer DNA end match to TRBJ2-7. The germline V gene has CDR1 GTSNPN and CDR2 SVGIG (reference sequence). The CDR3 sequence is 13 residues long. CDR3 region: CAWSRDTQSEQYF. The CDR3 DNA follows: TGTGCCTGGAGTAGGGACACCCAAAGCGAGCAGTACTTC.

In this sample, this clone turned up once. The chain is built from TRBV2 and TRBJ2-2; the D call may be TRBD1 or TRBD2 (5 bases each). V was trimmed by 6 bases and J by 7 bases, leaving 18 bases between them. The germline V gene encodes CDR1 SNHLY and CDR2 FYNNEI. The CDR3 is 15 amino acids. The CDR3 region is CASRPGTTRGGELFF. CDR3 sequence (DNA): TGTGCCAGCAGACCGGGGACCACACGGGGCGGGGAGCTGTTTTTT.

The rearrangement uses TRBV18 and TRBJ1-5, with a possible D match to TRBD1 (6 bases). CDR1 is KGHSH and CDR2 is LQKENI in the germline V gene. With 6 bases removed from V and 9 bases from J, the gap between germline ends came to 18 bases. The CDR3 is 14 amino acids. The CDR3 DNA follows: TGTGCCAGCTCTTTAGACGGGGGCTCGGGGCCCCAGCATTTT. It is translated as CASSLDGGSGPQHF.

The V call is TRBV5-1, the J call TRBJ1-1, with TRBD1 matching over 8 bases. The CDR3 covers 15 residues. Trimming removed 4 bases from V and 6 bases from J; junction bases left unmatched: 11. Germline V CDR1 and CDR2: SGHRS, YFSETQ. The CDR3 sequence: CASSPGQGSIPEAFF. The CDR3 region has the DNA TGCGCCAGCAGCCCCGGACAGGGTAGCATCCCTGAAGCTTTCTTT.

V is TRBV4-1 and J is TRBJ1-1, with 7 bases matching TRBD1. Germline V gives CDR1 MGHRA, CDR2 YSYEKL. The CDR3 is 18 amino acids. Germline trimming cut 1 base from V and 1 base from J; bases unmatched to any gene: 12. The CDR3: CASSQGSTGLGKNTEAFF. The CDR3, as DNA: TGCGCCAGCAGCCAAGGTTCGACAGGGCTAGGGAAGAACACTGAAGCTTTCTTT.

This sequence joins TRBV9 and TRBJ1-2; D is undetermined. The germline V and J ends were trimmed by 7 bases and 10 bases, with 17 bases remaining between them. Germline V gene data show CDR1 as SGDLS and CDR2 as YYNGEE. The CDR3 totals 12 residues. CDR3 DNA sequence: TGTGCCAGCTCCGGGCCTAGGATGGACTACACCTTC. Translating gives CASSGPRMDYTF.

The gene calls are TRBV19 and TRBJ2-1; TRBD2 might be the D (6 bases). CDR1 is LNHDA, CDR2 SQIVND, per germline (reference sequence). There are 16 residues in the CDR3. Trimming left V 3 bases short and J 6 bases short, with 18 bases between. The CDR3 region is CASSISAGRLGNEQFF. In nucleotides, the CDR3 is TGTGCCAGTAGTATCTCGGCGGGGCGCCTAGGCAATGAGCAGTTCTTC.

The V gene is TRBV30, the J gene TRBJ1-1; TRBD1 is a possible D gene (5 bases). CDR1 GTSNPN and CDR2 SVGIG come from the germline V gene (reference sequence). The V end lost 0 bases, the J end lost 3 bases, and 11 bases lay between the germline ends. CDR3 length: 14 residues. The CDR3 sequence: CAWSVIRGDTEAFF. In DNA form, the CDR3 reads TGTGCCTGGAGTGTAATCCGGGGGGACACTGAAGCTTTCTTT.

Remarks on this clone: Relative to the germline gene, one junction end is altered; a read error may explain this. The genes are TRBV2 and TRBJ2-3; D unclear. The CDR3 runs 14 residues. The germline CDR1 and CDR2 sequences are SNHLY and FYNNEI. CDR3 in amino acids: CASSEKISTDTQYF. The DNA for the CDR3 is TGTGCCAGCAGTGAAAAGATCAGCACCGATACGCAGTATTTT.

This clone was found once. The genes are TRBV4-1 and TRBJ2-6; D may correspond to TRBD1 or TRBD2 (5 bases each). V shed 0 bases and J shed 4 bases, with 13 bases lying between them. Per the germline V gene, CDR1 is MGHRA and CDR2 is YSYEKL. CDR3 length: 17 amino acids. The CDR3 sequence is CASSQDRAAAGANVLTF. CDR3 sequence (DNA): TGCGCCAGCAGCCAAGACAGGGCAGCGGCAGGGGCCAACGTCCTGACTTTC.

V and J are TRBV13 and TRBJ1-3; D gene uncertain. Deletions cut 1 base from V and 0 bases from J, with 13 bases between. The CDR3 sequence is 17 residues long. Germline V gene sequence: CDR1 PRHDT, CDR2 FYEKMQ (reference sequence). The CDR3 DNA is TGTGCCAGCAGCTTAGTGAGGCAGCTAAGCTCTGGAAACACCATATATTTT. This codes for CASSLVRQLSSGNTIYF.

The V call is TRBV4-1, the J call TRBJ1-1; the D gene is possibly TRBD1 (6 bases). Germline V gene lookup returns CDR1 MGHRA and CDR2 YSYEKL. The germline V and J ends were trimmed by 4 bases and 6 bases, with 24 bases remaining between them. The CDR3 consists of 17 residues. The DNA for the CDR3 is TGCGCCAGCAGCCGAAACCTCCCGGGACAAGGAGTCGCTGAAGCTTTCTTT. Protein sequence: CASSRNLPGQGVAEAFF.

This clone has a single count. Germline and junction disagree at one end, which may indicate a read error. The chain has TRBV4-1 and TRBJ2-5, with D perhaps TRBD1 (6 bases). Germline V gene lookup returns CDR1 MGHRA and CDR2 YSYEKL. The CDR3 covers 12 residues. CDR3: CASSPTGYPQHF. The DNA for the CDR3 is TGCGCCAGCAGCCCAACAGGGTATCCCCAGCACTTC.

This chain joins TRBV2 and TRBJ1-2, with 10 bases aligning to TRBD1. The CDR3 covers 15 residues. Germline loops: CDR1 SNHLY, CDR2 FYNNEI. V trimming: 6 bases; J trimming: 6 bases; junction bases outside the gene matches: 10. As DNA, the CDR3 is TGTGCCAGCAGCCTCCGGGACAGGGGCCCCAATGGCTACACCTTC. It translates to CASSLRDRGPNGYTF.

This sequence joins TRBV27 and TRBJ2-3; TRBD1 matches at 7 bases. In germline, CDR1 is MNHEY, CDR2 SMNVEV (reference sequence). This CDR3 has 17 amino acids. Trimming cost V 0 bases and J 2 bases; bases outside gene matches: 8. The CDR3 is CASSLSGRDRVTDTQYF. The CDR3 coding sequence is TGTGCCAGCAGTTTATCGGGACGGGACAGAGTCACAGATACGCAGTATTTT.

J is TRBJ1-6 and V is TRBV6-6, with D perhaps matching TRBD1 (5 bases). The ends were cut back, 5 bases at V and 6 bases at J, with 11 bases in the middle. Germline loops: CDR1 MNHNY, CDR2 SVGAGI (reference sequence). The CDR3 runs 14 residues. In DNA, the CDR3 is TGTGCCAGCAGTCCAGGGAGAGGTAATTCACCCCTCCACTTT. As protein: CASSPGRGNSPLHF.

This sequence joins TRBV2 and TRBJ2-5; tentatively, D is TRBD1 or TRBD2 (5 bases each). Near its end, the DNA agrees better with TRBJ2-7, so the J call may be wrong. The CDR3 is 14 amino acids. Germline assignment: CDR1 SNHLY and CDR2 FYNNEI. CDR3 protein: CASSRQGDGYEQYF. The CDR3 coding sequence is TGTGCCAGCTCTCGTCAGGGAGATGGGTACGAGCAGTACTTC.